The 19 T cell receptor beta chains given below trace back to one sample, sequenced in a study of OX40 agonist ivuxolimab in advanced cancers. Here immunoSEQ multiplex PCR was the method, and the copy in TCRdb shows in-frame clones only, minus some. The sample records about 18,000 clones, approximately 83% being singletons. Source: CD4+ or CD8+ T cells sorted from blood, taken in a trial of the OX40 agonist ivuxolimab. These receptors were taken from an adult with an advanced solid tumor such as melanoma, head and neck, liver or kidney cancer.

V and J are TRBV9 and TRBJ2-1, with 7 bases fitting TRBD2. The ends lost 4 bases at V and 4 bases at J; junction bases unmatched: 5. Germline V gene lookup returns CDR1 SGDLS and CDR2 YYNGEE. The length of the CDR3 is 14 residues. CDR3 in amino acids: CASSPPRGYNEQFF. The CDR3 DNA follows: TGTGCCAGCAGCCCGCCGCGGGGGTACAATGAGCAGTTCTTC.

V gene TRBV6-5 combines with J gene TRBJ2-7, with D tentatively TRBD1 or TRBD2 (5 bases each). V was shortened by 8 bases and J by 2 bases, with 13 bases between the two germline ends. CDR1 and CDR2 (germline): MNHEY, SVGAGI. The CDR3 is 13 residues long. CDR3 sequence (DNA): TGTGCCAGCGGGGACCGCAGAACCTACGAGCAGTACTTC. Translating gives CASGDRRTYEQYF.

The chain employs TRBV2 and TRBJ2-1, with D perhaps given as TRBD1 or TRBD2 (8 bases each). The V gene's germline CDR1 is SNHLY and CDR2 FYNNEI. CDR3 size: 14 residues. V lost 11 bases, J lost 2 bases, and 16 bases lay in between. The CDR3 protein is CARGGQVTYNEQFF. The CDR3 nucleotides read TGTGCCCGGGGGGGACAGGTAACCTACAATGAGCAGTTCTTC.

The chain links TRBV28 to TRBJ1-4, with D perhaps matching TRBD1 (5 bases). CDR1 is MDHEN and CDR2 is SYDVKM in the germline V gene. V gave up 7 bases and J gave up 2 bases, with 17 bases separating them. The CDR3 is 16 residues long. The CDR3 DNA sequence: TGTGCCAGCAATTTTCAGGGTCCGGCCACTAATGAAAAACTGTTTTTT. It translates to CASNFQGPATNEKLFF.

The J gene is TRBJ2-7, the V gene TRBV19, with a tentative D call TRBD1 (6 bases). The germline V and J ends were trimmed by 6 bases and 5 bases, with 20 bases remaining between them. Germline V gene sequence: CDR1 LNHDA, CDR2 SQIVND (reference sequence). This CDR3 region has 15 residues. The DNA of the CDR3 is TGTGCCAGTAGCGTCTCAGGGGCCCAAGGGGACGAGCAGTACTTC. Protein: CASSVSGAQGDEQYF.

This clone was seen only once. This rearrangement joins TRBV29-1 to TRBJ2-5, with a weak D call TRBD2 (6 bases). Germline V CDR1 and CDR2: SQVTM, ANQGSEA. This CDR3 comprises 15 residues. V lost 4 bases and J lost 5, with 20 bases in between. CDR3 sequence reads: CSVGGGITPGETQYF. The CDR3 DNA follows: TGCAGCGTTGGTGGCGGGATCACCCCGGGGGAGACCCAGTACTTC.

The chain is built from TRBV6-1 and TRBJ2-1; D call uncertain. Trimming removed 5 bases at V and 4 bases at J, with 6 bases between. The CDR3 totals 12 residues. CDR1 is MNHNS, CDR2 SASEGT, per germline. The CDR3 coding sequence is TGTGCCAGCAGTTTTGGGTACAATGAGCAGTTCTTC. Translated, it gives CASSFGYNEQFF.

The chain recombines TRBV7-8 with TRBJ2-5; D is perhaps TRBD1 (6 bases). V was trimmed by 5 bases and J by 7 bases, leaving 14 bases between them. The V gene's germline CDR1 is SGHVS and CDR2 FQNEAQ. This CDR3 contains 13 residues. DNA for the CDR3: TGTGCCAGCAGCGGTAGGGTAGGGGGGACCCAGTACTTC. Protein sequence: CASSGRVGGTQYF.

The chain is built from TRBV11-2 and TRBJ2-7; 14 nucleotides agree with TRBD2. The ends lost 0 bases at V and 0 bases at J; junction bases unmatched: 7. The CDR3 consists of 19 residues. Per germline, CDR1 SGHAT and CDR2 FQNNGV. In DNA, the CDR3 is TGTGCCAGCAGCTTAGATAGAAGGGGGACTAGCGGGAGCTCCTACGAGCAGTACTTC. Its protein product is CASSLDRRGTSGSSYEQYF.

This clone was seen only once. The J gene is TRBJ2-7, the V gene TRBV7-3, with a weak D call TRBD2 (5 bases). This CDR3 region has 13 residues. Germline CDR1 is SGHTA and CDR2 is FQGTGA. V dropped 4 bases and J dropped 7 bases, with 14 bases sitting between them. DNA for the CDR3: TGTGCCAGCAGCTCGGACTGGGGAACGGAGCAGTACTTC. Translation: CASSSDWGTEQYF.

The rearrangement joins TRBV30 to TRBJ2-1; D uncertain. V lost 1 base, J lost 4 bases, and 11 bases lay in between. The germline CDR1 and CDR2 sequences are GTSNPN and SVGIG (reference sequence). The length of the CDR3 is 14 residues. This CDR3 reads CAWSGKKFYNEQFF. CDR3 nucleotide sequence: TGTGCCTGGAGTGGTAAGAAGTTTTACAATGAGCAGTTCTTC.

A remark on this clone: One junction end does not reproduce the germline sequence, and a read error may be involved. V and J are TRBV7-7 and TRBJ2-7; D may correspond to TRBD1 or TRBD2 (5 bases each). The germline V gene encodes CDR1 SSHAT and CDR2 FNYEAQ (reference sequence). The CDR3 is 16 amino acids. In nucleotides, the CDR3 is TGTGCTAGCAGCTTAGCGCCCGAGGGGCTAATCTACGAGCAGTACTTC. Residues: CASSLAPEGLIYEQYF. Variable domain in full (rest from reference TRBV7-7 and TRBJ2-7): GAGVSQSPRYKVTKRGQDVTLRCDPISSHATLYWYQQALGQGPEFLTYFNYEAQPDKSGLPSDRFSAERPEGSISTLTIQRTEQRDSAMYRCASSLAPEGLIYEQYFGPGTRLTVT.

This sequence joins TRBV2 and TRBJ1-1; D ambiguous. Germline V gene data show CDR1 as SNHLY and CDR2 as FYNNEI. The CDR3 is 18 amino acids. Trimming removed 1 base from V and 3 bases from J, with 21 bases in between. The CDR3 here is CASSEGGMVQGRDTEAFF. The CDR3 DNA follows: TGTGCCAGCAGTGAAGGTGGGATGGTGCAAGGGCGCGACACTGAAGCTTTCTTT.

The chain links TRBV11-2 to TRBJ1-5; tentatively, D is TRBD1 (5 bases). The CDR3 length is 15 residues. With 3 bases removed from V and 4 bases from J, the gap between germline ends came to 13 bases. Looked up from germline, CDR1 is SGHAT and CDR2 is FQNNGV. The CDR3 DNA reads TGTGCCAGCAGCTTGGGACCCGGCGGTAATCAGCCCCAGCATTTT. This codes for CASSLGPGGNQPQHF.

The chain combines TRBV7-9 with TRBJ2-5; no definite D call. This CDR3 region has 15 residues. The germline gives CDR1 SEHNR, CDR2 FQNEAQ (reference sequence). The V end lost 5 bases, the J end lost 5 bases, and 18 bases lay between the germline ends. The CDR3 region has the DNA TGTGCCAGCAGCCACTCCCTCGGTCGGGCCGAGACCCAGTACTTC. Encoded protein: CASSHSLGRAETQYF.

This rearrangement joins TRBV18 to TRBJ2-7, with 9 bases identical to TRBD2. V lost 1 base, J lost 0 bases, and 1 base stayed unmatched. The CDR3 runs to 15 residues. Per the germline V gene, CDR1 is KGHSH and CDR2 is LQKENI. In DNA form, the CDR3 reads TGTGCCAGCTCACCACTAGCGGGGGACTCCTACGAGCAGTACTTC. This gives the protein CASSPLAGDSYEQYF. Complete variable domain (other parts from reference TRBV18 and TRBJ2-7): NAGVMQNPRHLVRRRGQEARLRCSPMKGHSHVYWYRQLPEEGLKFMVYLQKENIIDESGMPKERFSAEFPKEGPSILRIQQVVRGDSAAYFCASSPLAGDSYEQYFGPGTRLTVT.

By share, this clone counts as medium-sized. The chain uses TRBV19 and TRBJ2-2; D perhaps matches TRBD1 (5 bases). Trimming stripped 3 bases from V and 5 bases from J, with 13 bases between. Germline V gives CDR1 LNHDA, CDR2 SQIVND (reference sequence). The CDR3 totals 15 residues. As DNA, the CDR3 is TGTGCCAGTAGTATCGACAGCCGTTTAACCGGGGAGCTGTTTTTT. Its protein product is CASSIDSRLTGELFF.

This clone came up a few times. The chain couples TRBV7-9 to TRBJ1-1; D call uncertain. V lost 7 bases to trimming and J lost 1 base, with 10 bases between them. The CDR3 length is 13 residues. Germline CDR1 and CDR2: SEHNR and FQNEAQ (reference sequence). The CDR3 nucleotides are TGTGCCAGCAACCCGGTGGGGAACACTGAAGCTTTCTTT. It codes for CASNPVGNTEAFF.

V is TRBV2 and J is TRBJ1-2; unclear D gene. CDR3 length: 17 amino acids. Between the trimmed V and J ends, which lost 9 bases and 0 bases, there was a span of 23 bases. CDR1 and CDR2 from the germline V gene are SNHLY and FYNNEI. The CDR3 bases are TGTGCCAGTGGAACTTCAGCCTACCAAGGGACTAACTATGGCTACACCTTC. It codes for CASGTSAYQGTNYGYTF.